This record concerns one T cell receptor (beta chain) sequence. The data were obtained in a study of cytomegalovirus exposure and HLA in healthy donors. The PCR ran on 60 Vbeta and 13 Jbeta primers. Here immunoSEQ multiplex PCR was the method, and the copy in TCRdb shows in-frame clones only, minus some. The profile shows around 85,000 clones, approximately 80% of them singletons. This CDR3 is 13 amino acids long. CDR1 is LNHDA, CDR2 SQIVND, per germline (reference sequence). V was pared by 10 bases and J by 4 bases, with 7 bases of the junction left unmatched. The TCR originated in a man aged 45 to 65 in good health and CMV-seropositive. Sequenced material: PBMCs. The rearrangement joins TRBV19 to TRBJ2-7, with 10 bases identical to TRBD1. CDR3 residues: CATRDRGTYEQYF. The DNA for the CDR3 is TGTGCCACCCGGGACAGGGGAACTTACGAGCAGTACTTC. Full variable domain (outside the CDR3, taken from reference TRBV19 and TRBJ2-7): DGGITQSPKYLFRKEGQNVTLSCEQNLNHDAMYWYRQDPGQGLRLIYYSQIVNDFQKGDIAEGYSVSREKKESFPLTVTSAQKNPTAFYLCATRDRGTYEQYFGPGTRLTVT.